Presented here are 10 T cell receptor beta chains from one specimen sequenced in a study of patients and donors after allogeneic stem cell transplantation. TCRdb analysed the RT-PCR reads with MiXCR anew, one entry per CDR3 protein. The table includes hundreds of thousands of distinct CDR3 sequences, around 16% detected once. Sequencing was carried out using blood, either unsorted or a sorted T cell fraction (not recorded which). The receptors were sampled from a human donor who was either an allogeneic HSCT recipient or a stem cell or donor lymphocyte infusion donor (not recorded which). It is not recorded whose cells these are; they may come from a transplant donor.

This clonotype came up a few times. In nucleotides, the CDR3 is TGTGCCAGCAGCTTGGCCCGGGGGGCTGGCAATCAGCCCCAGCATTTT. Protein: CASSLARGAGNQPQHF. The chain employs TRBV5-6 and TRBJ1-5; weak D call: TRBD1 (6 bases). The ends were cut back, 0 bases at V and 2 bases at J, with 12 bases in the middle. Germline V gene lookup returns CDR1 SGHDT and CDR2 YYEEEE. The CDR3 is 16 amino acids. Full variable domain (rest looked up from reference TRBV5-6 and TRBJ1-5): DAGVTQSPTHLIKTRGQQVTLRCSPKSGHDTVSWYQQALGQGPQFIFQYYEEEERQRGNFPDRFSGHQFPNYSSELNVNALLLGDSALYLCASSLARGAGNQPQHFGDGTRLSIL.

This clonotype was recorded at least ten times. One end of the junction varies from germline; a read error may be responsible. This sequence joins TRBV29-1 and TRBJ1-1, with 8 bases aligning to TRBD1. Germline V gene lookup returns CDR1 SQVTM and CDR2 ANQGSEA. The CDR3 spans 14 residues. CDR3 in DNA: TGCAGCGTTGAACAGGGGGCTTGGAACTCTGAAGCTTTCTTT. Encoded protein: CSVEQGAWNSEAFF.

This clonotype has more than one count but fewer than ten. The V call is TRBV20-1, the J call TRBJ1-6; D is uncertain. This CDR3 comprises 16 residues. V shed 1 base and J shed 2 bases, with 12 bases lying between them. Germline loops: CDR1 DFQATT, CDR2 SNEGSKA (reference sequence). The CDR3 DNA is TGCAGTGCTAGAGGAAACCGGGGAGCCTATAATTCACCCCTCCACTTT. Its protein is CSARGNRGAYNSPLHF.

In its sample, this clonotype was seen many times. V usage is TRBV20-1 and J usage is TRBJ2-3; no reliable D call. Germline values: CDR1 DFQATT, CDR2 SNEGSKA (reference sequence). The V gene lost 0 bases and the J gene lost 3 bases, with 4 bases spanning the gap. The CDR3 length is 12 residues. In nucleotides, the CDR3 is TGCAGTGCTAGAGAAGGGACAGATACGCAGTATTTT. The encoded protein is CSAREGTDTQYF.

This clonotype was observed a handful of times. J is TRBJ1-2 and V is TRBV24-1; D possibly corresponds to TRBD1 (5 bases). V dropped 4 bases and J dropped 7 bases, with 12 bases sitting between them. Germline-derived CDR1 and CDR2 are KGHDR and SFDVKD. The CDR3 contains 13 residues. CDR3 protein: CATSDAGFRGYTF. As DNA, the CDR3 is TGTGCCACCAGTGACGCAGGGTTCCGTGGCTACACCTTC.

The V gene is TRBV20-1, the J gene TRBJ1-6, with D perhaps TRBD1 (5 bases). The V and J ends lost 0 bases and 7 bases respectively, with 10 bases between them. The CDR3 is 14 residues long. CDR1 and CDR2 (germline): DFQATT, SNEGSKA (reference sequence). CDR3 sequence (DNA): TGCAGTGCTAGAGATTCAGGGAGGAATTCACCCCTCCACTTT. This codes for CSARDSGRNSPLHF.

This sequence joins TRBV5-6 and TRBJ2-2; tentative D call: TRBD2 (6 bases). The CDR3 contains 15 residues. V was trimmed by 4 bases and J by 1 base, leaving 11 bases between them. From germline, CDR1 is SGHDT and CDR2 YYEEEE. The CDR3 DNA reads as TGTGCCAGCAGCGGGCCTAGCGAGAACACCGGGGAGCTGTTTTTT. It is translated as CASSGPSENTGELFF.

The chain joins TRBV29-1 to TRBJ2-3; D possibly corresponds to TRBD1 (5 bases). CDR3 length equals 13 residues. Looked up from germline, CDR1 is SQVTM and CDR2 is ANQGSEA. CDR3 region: CSQGGTSTDTQYF. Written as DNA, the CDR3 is TGCAGTCAGGGCGGAACTAGCACAGATACGCAGTATTTT.

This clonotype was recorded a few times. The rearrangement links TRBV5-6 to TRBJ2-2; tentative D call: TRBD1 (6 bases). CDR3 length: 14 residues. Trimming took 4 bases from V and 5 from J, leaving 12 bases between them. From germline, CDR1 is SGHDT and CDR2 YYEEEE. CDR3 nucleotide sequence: TGTGCCAGCAGCAAAACAGGGAGTACCGGGGAGCTGTTTTTT. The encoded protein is CASSKTGSTGELFF.

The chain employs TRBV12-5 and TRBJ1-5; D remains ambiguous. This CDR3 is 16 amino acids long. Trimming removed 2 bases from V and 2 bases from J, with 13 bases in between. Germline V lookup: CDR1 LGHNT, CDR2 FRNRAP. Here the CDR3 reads CASGLFGGGGNQPQHF. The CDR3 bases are TGTGCTAGTGGTTTGTTCGGCGGCGGGGGCAATCAGCCCCAGCATTTT.